Listed below are T cell receptor beta chains from one sample, sequenced in a study of T cell responses to AZD1222 COVID-19 vaccine. Profiled with immunoSEQ multiplex PCR; TCRdb holds only in-frame clones, not every one. The sample contains 140,000 to 150,000 clones, about nine tenths of which appear only once. Material: peripheral blood, obtained on day 0 of AZD1222 vaccination. These receptors were collected from an adult in good health. CDR3s include the opening cysteine and the closing phenylalanine or tryptophan. D genes are given only for firm matches. Clone size is not always given. Where it is, it says once, few, many or a class for expanded clones.

v_gene,abundance,d_gene,j_gene,CDR3aa,CDR3nt
TRBV30,-,TRBD1,TRBJ1-3,CAWTRTGDKNTIYF,TGTGCCTGGACTCGGACAGGGGATAAAAACACCATATATTTT
TRBV5-1,-,-,TRBJ1-2,CASSAQGMYGYTF,TGCGCCAGCAGCGCGCAGGGGATGTATGGCTACACCTTC
TRBV27,-,-,TRBJ2-7,CASGVGGRVVAYEQYF,TGTGCCAGTGGGGTCGGGGGAAGGGTGGTTGCCTACGAGCAGTACTTC
TRBV27,-,-,TRBJ1-3,CASSLSATNSGNTIYF,TGTGCCAGCAGTTTATCGGCAACCAACTCTGGAAACACCATATATTTT
TRBV4-1,-,-,TRBJ1-5,CASSQVHGTGGNQPQHF,TGCGCCAGCAGCCAAGTTCACGGAACCGGGGGCAATCAGCCCCAGCATTTT
TRBV27,-,-,TRBJ1-4,CASSLSFVPFFNEKLFF,TGTGCCAGCAGTTTATCGTTTGTCCCGTTCTTTAATGAAAAACTGTTTTTT
TRBV5-6,-,TRBD1,TRBJ1-3,CASSARDRSRSSGNTIYF,TGTGCCAGCAGCGCCCGGGACAGAAGCCGTAGCTCTGGAAACACCATATATTTT
TRBV5-1,-,-,TRBJ2-7,CASGVDSVSYEQYF,TGCGCCAGCGGTGTCGACAGCGTCTCCTACGAGCAGTACTTC
TRBV11-2,-,-,TRBJ2-7,CASSFVRSTPEQYF,TGTGCCAGCAGCTTTGTTCGGTCTACACCCGAGCAGTACTTC
TRBV5-1,-,TRBD2,TRBJ2-2,CASSLGLAGTNTGELFF,TGCGCCAGCAGCTTGGGGCTAGCGGGAACGAACACCGGGGAGCTGTTTTTT
TRBV19,-,TRBD1,TRBJ1-6,CASSSRDRGRRDSPLHF,TGTGCCAGTAGTTCCCGGGACAGGGGGCGCCGGGATTCACCCCTCCACTTT
TRBV5-5,-,TRBD2,TRBJ2-1,CATQGVNLAGDTYNEQFF,TGTGCCACCCAAGGGGTAAATCTAGCGGGAGACACCTACAATGAGCAGTTCTTC
TRBV7-9,-,TRBD1,TRBJ2-3,CASIPWVGAGQGADTQYF,TGTGCCAGCATTCCTTGGGTCGGTGCGGGACAGGGTGCAGATACGCAGTATTTT
TRBV21-1,-,-,TRBJ2-2,CASSKAPTGEFTGELFF,TGTGCCAGCAGCAAAGCCCCGACAGGGGAGTTCACCGGGGAGCTGTTTTTT
TRBV30,-,-,TRBJ1-5,CAWSELRGKGQPQHF,TGTGCCTGGAGTGAACTTAGGGGAAAAGGGCAGCCCCAGCATTTT
TRBV19,-,-,TRBJ1-5,CASSIAGGSNQPQHF,TGTGCCAGTAGTATAGCCGGGGGTAGCAATCAGCCCCAGCATTTT
TRBV6-2/TRBV6-3,-,-,TRBJ2-7,CASSYYVLGSAWPYEQYF,TGTGCCAGCAGTTACTACGTTCTGGGCTCCGCGTGGCCCTACGAGCAGTACTTC
TRBV27,-,-,TRBJ1-5,CASSWGLGNQPQHF,TGTGCCAGCAGTTGGGGCCTCGGGAATCAGCCCCAGCATTTT
TRBV5-1,-,-,TRBJ2-5,CASSSAETQYF,TGCGCCAGCAGCTCCGCGGAGACCCAGTACTTC
TRBV9,-,-,TRBJ2-2,CASLRGAINTGELFF,TGTGCCAGCCTCAGGGGGGCCATAAACACCGGGGAGCTGTTTTTT
TRBV19,once,-,TRBJ1-6,CASSIDYDSPLHF,TGTGCCAGTAGTATAGATTACGACTCACCCCTCCACTTT
TRBV3-1/TRBV3-2,few,-,TRBJ1-1,CASSGSMNTEAFF,TGTGCCAGCAGTGGATCAATGAACACTGAAGCTTTCTTT
TRBV19,-,TRBD2,TRBJ2-7,CASSMNPSGTYEQYF,TGTGCCAGTAGTATGAACCCTAGCGGCACCTACGAGCAGTACTTC
TRBV7-2,once,TRBD2,TRBJ2-1,CASSKRRGRGGEQFF,TGTGCCAGCAGCAAGAGGCGCGGGAGGGGCGGTGAGCAGTTCTTC
TRBV28,-,-,TRBJ2-3,CASTKGGSTDTQYF,TGTGCCAGCACCAAGGGGGGAAGCACAGATACGCAGTATTTT
TRBV18,-,-,TRBJ2-2,CASSPENTGELFF,TGTGCCAGCTCACCAGAGAACACCGGGGAGCTGTTTTTT
TRBV5-5,-,-,TRBJ2-5,CASSLQGEETQYF,TGTGCCAGCAGCCTACAGGGAGAAGAGACCCAGTACTTC
TRBV2,-,-,TRBJ2-7,CASSSYMENEQYF,TGTGCCAGCAGTTCCTATATGGAGAACGAGCAGTACTTC
TRBV7-9,-,-,TRBJ2-7,CASSLGVGESYEQYF,TGTGCCAGCAGCTTAGGGGTGGGAGAATCCTACGAGCAGTACTTC
TRBV9,-,-,TRBJ2-5,CASSPRGGAGTQYF,TGTGCCAGCAGCCCCCGTGGAGGGGCTGGGACCCAGTACTTC
TRBV29-1,once,-,TRBJ1-4,CSVQGRYNEKLFF,TGCAGCGTTCAGGGGCGATATAATGAAAAACTGTTTTTT
TRBV27,-,-,TRBJ1-2,CASSRLRRDYGYTF,TGTGCCAGCAGCCGACTCAGGAGGGACTATGGCTACACCTTC
TRBV27,-,TRBD1,TRBJ1-5,CASRSRQGAESNQPQHF,TGTGCCAGCAGATCTCGACAGGGGGCTGAAAGCAATCAGCCCCAGCATTTT
TRBV6-5,-,-,TRBJ1-5,CASRPSNQPQHF,TGTGCCAGCAGACCGAGCAATCAGCCCCAGCATTTT
TRBV28,-,-,TRBJ1-2,CASSPWGGQTGYGYTF,TGTGCCAGCAGTCCCTGGGGTGGGCAGACGGGCTATGGCTACACCTTC
TRBV9,-,-,TRBJ2-3,CASSPSGAQADTQYF,TGTGCCAGCAGCCCCTCGGGAGCACAAGCGGATACGCAGTATTTT
TRBV13,-,TRBD2,TRBJ2-3,CASSIAGGFTDTQYF,TGTGCCAGCAGCATTGCGGGGGGGTTCACAGATACGCAGTATTTT